This entry concerns a single T cell receptor beta chain. This sample stems from a study of blood T cell repertoires in COVID-19. As processed by the authors: Counts of nucleated cells, estimated from reference gene primer amplification, were obtained. Clones were sequenced by immunoSEQ multiplex PCR, and TCRdb holds only the in-frame ones, with some missing. That table is the source of V, J and clone size, and D and trimming were worked out from the DNA. In the table there are 130,000 to 150,000 clones, roughly 80% of which are singletons. This TCR derives from a man aged 45 to 65 with active or convalescent COVID-19. Sequencing was carried out using peripheral blood.

The CDR3 bases are TGTGCCAGCAGTTACTCGGACTCCCAGGGGGGTCCAAATTCACCCCTCCACTTT. Protein sequence: CASSYSDSQGGPNSPLHF. The gene calls are TRBV6-2 or TRBV6-3 and TRBJ1-6, with 7 bases lining up with TRBD1. V was pared by 0 bases and J by 7 bases, with 12 bases of the junction left unmatched. The CDR3 has 18 amino acids. CDR1 is MNHEY, CDR2 SVGEGT, per germline.